This T cell receptor beta chain was found in a study of PD-1 blockade in classical Hodgkin lymphoma. Study-wide points: CD4+ TCR diversity rose significantly by C4D1, and CD8+ TCR diversity did not.

Germline V CDR1 and CDR2: LNHDA, SQIVND (reference sequence). The length of the CDR3 is 14 residues. V shed 10 bases and J shed 0 bases, with 14 bases lying between them. Assay used: immunoSEQ multiplex PCR; TCRdb lists only in-frame clones, some missing. The data hold about 52,000 clones, with around 86% observed a single time. The time point here: cycle 4 day 1 (C4D1), after 5 to 7 weeks of nivolumab. Every one of the patients relapsed after autologous stem cell transplantation (brentuximab vedotin exposure was variable). In the case of this clone: What it binds is not known.

The chain is built from TRBV19 and TRBJ2-3; the D is unclear. This sequence was found in a human donor with classical Hodgkin lymphoma. Sequenced here: peripheral blood mononuclear cells (PBMCs), sampled before the fourth cycle of nivolumab. The CDR3 DNA reads as TGTGCCACCCAAGATCGGGCCAGCACAGATACGCAGTATTTT. It encodes CATQDRASTDTQYF. Filled out from reference TRBV19 and TRBJ2-3, the complete variable domain reads DGGITQSPKYLFRKEGQNVTLSCEQNLNHDAMYWYRQDPGQGLRLIYYSQIVNDFQKGDIAEGYSVSREKKESFPLTVTSAQKNPTAFYLCATQDRASTDTQYFGPGTRLTVL.